The T cell receptor (beta chain) under discussion was sequenced for a study of Ad26.COV2.S vaccination and SARS-CoV-2 variants. Findings and limits, study-wide: There was reportedly substantial breadth in spike-specific CD8+ and CD4+ T cell responses after vaccination. Non-spike TCR breadth showed similarity between vaccine and placebo recipients. The TCR-based breadth and depth measures might underestimate overall T cell responses. Spike-specific TCR breadth in vaccine recipients exceeded that seen in placebo recipients.

This table comes from immunoSEQ multiplex PCR, and its TCRdb copy is limited to in-frame clones, with some not included. The data hold about 94,000 clones, with more than 70% observed a single time. As to this clone: Its target is unknown.

CDR1 and CDR2 from the germline V gene are MNHEY and SVGAGI. The CDR3 has 12 residues. Trimming stripped 10 bases from V and 2 bases from J, with 11 bases between. Sequenced here: peripheral blood, sampled after recovery from COVID-19. V and J are TRBV6-5 and TRBJ2-5; weak D call: TRBD2 (5 bases). The sequence was obtained from a human donor who had recovered from COVID-19. The CDR3 here is CATIGRQETQYF. The CDR3 region has the DNA TGTGCCACAATAGGGAGACAAGAGACCCAGTACTTC.